Listed below are T cell receptor beta chains from one sample, sequenced in a study of control samples from healthy donors and cancer patients. The data were produced by immunoSEQ multiplex PCR, yet TCRdb's version contains in-frame clones alone and is incomplete. The data contain some 120,000 clones, around nine tenths of them singletons. The source material was blood. The receptors come from a man in his forties in good health. Both conserved end residues are part of each CDR3. A D gene is named only where the DNA matches it firmly. The size field is filled for only some rows; it gives once, few, many or a size class.

j_gene,abundance,v_gene,d_gene,CDR3aa,CDR3nt
TRBJ1-2,.,TRBV15,.,CATSKDFDYGYTF,TGTGCCACCAGCAAGGATTTCGACTATGGCTACACCTTC
TRBJ2-3,.,TRBV6-4,.,CASSLGFTDTQYF,TGTGCCAGCAGCTTAGGCTTCACAGATACGCAGTATTTT
TRBJ2-7,.,TRBV2,.,CASRLTQGSAYEQYF,TGTGCCAGCAGGTTAACACAGGGTTCCGCCTACGAGCAGTACTTC
TRBJ2-3,once,TRBV19,TRBD1,CASRTGADTQYF,TGTGCCAGTCGGACAGGGGCAGATACGCAGTATTTT
TRBJ2-1,.,TRBV7-2,TRBD2,CASSAASGGFNEQFF,TGTGCCAGCAGCGCGGCTAGCGGGGGGTTTAATGAGCAGTTCTTC
TRBJ2-3,.,TRBV11-2,.,CASSKRPDLVSTDTQYF,TGTGCCAGCAGCAAACGTCCCGACCTAGTTAGCACAGATACGCAGTATTTT
TRBJ2-2,.,TRBV25-1,.,CASSDKGWTGELFF,TGTGCCAGCAGTGATAAGGGGTGGACCGGGGAGCTGTTTTTT
TRBJ2-5,.,TRBV24-1,TRBD1,CATSAWTGQGETQYF,TGTGCCACCAGTGCCTGGACAGGCCAGGGGGAGACCCAGTACTTC
TRBJ1-5,.,TRBV30,.,CAWSGGGVLTTQHF,TGTGCCTGGAGCGGAGGGGGGGTCCTCACGACCCAGCATTTT
TRBJ1-1,.,TRBV25-1,.,CASRRRLGEAFF,TGTGCCAGCAGACGACGGCTCGGGGAAGCTTTCTTT
TRBJ2-7,.,TRBV4-1,.,CASSLGMEQYF,TGCGCCAGCAGCCTGGGAATGGAGCAGTACTTC
TRBJ1-5,once,TRBV5-5,TRBD1,CASSSGTGGRNQPQHF,TGTGCCAGCAGCTCGGGGACAGGGGGCCGCAATCAGCCCCAGCATTTT
TRBJ2-2,.,TRBV5-1,TRBD1,CASSSSRTGGQSGELFF,TGCGCCAGCAGCTCCTCGCGGACAGGGGGGCAGTCGGGGGAGCTGTTTTTT
TRBJ2-5,.,TRBV7-9,.,CASSRDPNQETQYF,TGTGCCAGCAGCCGAGACCCGAACCAAGAGACCCAGTACTTC
TRBJ2-5,.,TRBV10-1,.,CASSDRITQETQYF,TGCGCCAGCAGTGACAGAATTACCCAAGAGACCCAGTACTTC
TRBJ2-7,.,TRBV5-1,.,CASSLVTVGEQYF,TGCGCCAGCAGCTTGGTGACAGTCGGGGAGCAGTACTTC
TRBJ1-1,.,TRBV6-5,.,CASSFREMNTEAFF,TGTGCCAGCAGTTTCAGGGAGATGAACACTGAAGCTTTCTTT
TRBJ1-3,.,TRBV5-8,TRBD1,CASSSGTGSSGNTIYF,TGTGCCAGCAGCTCCGGGACAGGAAGCTCTGGAAACACCATATATTTT
TRBJ2-5,.,TRBV7-7,TRBD2,CASSPRRTSGGAGETQYF,TGTGCCAGCAGCCCGCGGAGGACTAGCGGGGGGGCTGGAGAGACCCAGTACTTC
TRBJ2-7,.,TRBV19,.,CASSIAPLYEQYF,TGTGCCAGTAGTATAGCGCCTTTATACGAGCAGTACTTC
TRBJ2-1,.,TRBV10-1,TRBD2,CASSELAGGRGPYNEQFF,TGCGCCAGCAGTGAACTCGCGGGGGGGCGGGGGCCCTACAATGAGCAGTTCTTC
TRBJ1-5,.,TRBV6-7,TRBD1,CASRKTGANQPQHF,TGTGCCAGCAGGAAGACAGGGGCCAATCAGCCCCAGCATTTT
TRBJ2-7,once,TRBV7-9,TRBD1,CASSPPGQGGNEQYF,TGTGCCAGCAGCCCCCCGGGACAGGGAGGCAACGAGCAGTACTTC
TRBJ1-1,.,TRBV9,TRBD1,CASSYTTGGNTEAFF,TGTGCCAGCAGCTACACGACAGGGGGGAACACTGAAGCTTTCTTT
TRBJ2-3,.,TRBV6-5,.,CASSYGGARADTQYF,TGTGCCAGCAGTTACGGGGGGGCGCGAGCAGATACGCAGTATTTT
TRBJ1-1,.,TRBV3-1/TRBV3-2,.,CASSHTSRGHLNTEAFF,TGTGCCAGCAGCCATACAAGCCGGGGACATTTGAACACTGAAGCTTTCTTT
TRBJ2-4,.,TRBV5-6,.,CASRYRDNKNIQYF,TGTGCCAGCAGGTATAGGGACAATAAAAACATTCAGTACTTC
TRBJ2-3,.,TRBV12-5,TRBD2,CASGWGTSGGPDTQYF,TGTGCTAGTGGTTGGGGGACTAGCGGGGGCCCAGATACGCAGTATTTT
TRBJ2-2,.,TRBV11-3,.,CASRSGTNTGELFF,TGTGCCAGCCGATCGGGTACGAACACCGGGGAGCTGTTTTTT
TRBJ1-4,.,TRBV5-1,.,CASSPTWGSGEKLFF,TGCGCCAGCAGCCCTACGTGGGGGAGCGGAGAAAAACTGTTTTTT
TRBJ2-6,.,TRBV11-2,TRBD2,CASSFLGGGANVLTF,TGTGCCAGCAGCTTTTTGGGAGGGGGGGCCAACGTCCTGACTTTC
TRBJ2-5,.,TRBV7-2,TRBD2,CASSLKTSGYYQETQYF,TGTGCCAGCAGCCTCAAGACTAGCGGCTATTACCAAGAGACCCAGTACTTC
TRBJ1-5,.,TRBV3-1/TRBV3-2,TRBD1,CASSQGGQGDQPQHF,TGTGCCAGCAGCCAAGGCGGACAGGGAGATCAGCCCCAGCATTTT
TRBJ1-1,few,TRBV25-1,.,CASSAGDLNTEAFF,TGTGCCAGCAGTGCAGGGGACCTGAACACTGAAGCTTTCTTT
TRBJ1-4,.,TRBV6-5,TRBD1,CASSATGVTNEKLFF,TGTGCCAGCAGCGCCACAGGGGTAACTAATGAAAAACTGTTTTTT
TRBJ2-1,.,TRBV15,.,CATSREHRVSSYNEQFF,TGTGCCACCAGCAGGGAGCACAGGGTTAGTTCCTACAATGAGCAGTTCTTC
TRBJ2-7,once,TRBV23-1,.,CASSQPTRGRVTYEQYF,TGCGCCAGCAGTCAACCTACTAGAGGGAGAGTGACCTACGAGCAGTACTTC
TRBJ2-2,.,TRBV3-1/TRBV3-2,.,CASSQEEFYGTGELFF,TGTGCCAGCAGCCAAGAGGAATTCTATGGGACCGGGGAGCTGTTTTTT
TRBJ1-6,.,TRBV5-5,.,CASSLVIDKPLHF,TGTGCCAGCAGCTTGGTCATCGACAAACCCCTCCACTTT
TRBJ1-3,.,TRBV18,TRBD1,CASSPGAGGFGNTIYF,TGTGCCAGCTCACCAGGGGCAGGGGGCTTTGGAAACACCATATATTTT
TRBJ1-2,.,TRBV11-3,.,CASSLESGTTNYGYTF,TGTGCCAGCAGCTTAGAATCCGGGACAACTAACTATGGCTACACCTTC
TRBJ1-2,once,TRBV6-5,TRBD1,CASSQNDRGGYTF,TGTGCCAGCAGTCAAAATGACAGGGGTGGCTACACCTTC
TRBJ1-5,.,TRBV11-2,TRBD1,CASSPSGRGPDLEPGDYSNQPQHF,TGTGCCAGCAGTCCCTCCGGCAGGGGGCCCGATCTTGAACCAGGAGATTATAGCAATCAGCCCCAGCATTTT
TRBJ1-5,.,TRBV11-2,.,CASSLEEYNQPQHF,TGTGCCAGCAGCTTAGAAGAATACAATCAGCCCCAGCATTTT
TRBJ2-2,many,TRBV25-1,.,CASSPTEGSGELFF,TGTGCCAGCAGTCCTACAGAGGGCTCCGGGGAGCTGTTTTTT
TRBJ2-1,few,TRBV7-2,TRBD1,CASSPRTGTNNEQFF,TGTGCCAGCAGCCCTAGGACAGGGACCAACAATGAGCAGTTCTTC